This entry lists 18 T cell receptor beta chains sequenced from one sample in a study of blood T cell repertoires in COVID-19. TCRdb's copy holds only in-frame clones and misses some; the assay was immunoSEQ multiplex PCR. The table has fewer than 120,000 clones, 76% seen once. The sample consisted of peripheral blood. These receptors originate from a woman over 75 with acute or convalescent COVID-19.

The chain combines TRBV7-3 with TRBJ2-2; tentative D call: TRBD1 (5 bases). Germline V gene data show CDR1 as SGHTA and CDR2 as FQGTGA. The CDR3 extends over 13 amino acids. The V end lost 2 bases, the J end lost 4 bases, and 5 bases lay between the germline ends. CDR3 sequence: CASSLDSTGELFF. In nucleotides, the CDR3 is TGTGCCAGCAGCTTAGACAGCACCGGGGAGCTGTTTTTT.

CDR3: CASRQGDYEQYF. The CDR3 bases are TGTGCCAGTAGACAGGGGGACTACGAGCAGTACTTC. The V and J genes are TRBV6-5 and TRBJ2-7, with 9 bases lining up with TRBD1. Per germline, CDR1 MNHEY and CDR2 SVGAGI. The junction had 3 bases not matched to a gene; V was cut back by 9 bases and J by 3 bases. The CDR3 is 12 residues long.

The chain is built from TRBV3-1 (or the pseudogene TRBV3-2) and TRBJ2-3; a possible D gene is TRBD2 (6 bases). V was pared by 0 bases and J by 1 base, with 17 bases between. This CDR3 is built from 18 residues. CDR1 is LGHDT, CDR2 YNNKEL, per germline (reference sequence). The DNA for the CDR3 is TGTGCCAGCAGCCAAGAACTCTCTTCGGGAGCAGGCACAGATACGCAGTATTTT. Its translation: CASSQELSSGAGTDTQYF.

This clone was counted only a few times. The chain has TRBV2 and TRBJ1-1; D gene unclear. Per germline, CDR1 SNHLY and CDR2 FYNNEI. The CDR3 loop spans 12 amino acids. V gave up 6 bases and J gave up 6 bases, with 11 bases separating them. This CDR3 reads CASRTVSAEAFF. The CDR3 bases are TGTGCCAGCAGAACAGTATCGGCTGAAGCTTTCTTT.

This chain uses TRBV6-2 or TRBV6-3 with TRBJ1-2; 9 bases are shared with TRBD1. The trim removed 6 bases at V and 7 bases at J, leaving 6 bases unmatched. The V gene's germline CDR1 is MNHEY and CDR2 SVGEGT. This CDR3 comprises 13 residues. Here the CDR3 reads CASSDRGYIGYTF. Here the CDR3 DNA reads TGTGCCAGCAGCGACAGGGGGTACATTGGCTACACCTTC.

This rearrangement joins TRBV5-4 to TRBJ1-2; tentative D call: TRBD1 (5 bases). The V gene's germline CDR1 is SGHNT and CDR2 YYREEE (reference sequence). The CDR3 is made up of 14 amino acids. Trimming left V 4 bases short and J 5 bases short, with 15 bases between. CDR3: CASSQPGLPYGYTF. In DNA form, the CDR3 reads TGTGCCAGCAGCCAACCGGGACTCCCGTATGGCTACACCTTC.

This rearrangement joins TRBV2 to TRBJ2-2; D remains ambiguous. Germline CDR1 reads SNHLY; CDR2 reads FYNNEI. The V end was cut by 2 bases, the J end by 3 bases, with 7 bases between. There are 14 residues in the CDR3. The CDR3 DNA sequence: TGTGCCAGCAGTGAAATGGCGGACACCGGGGAGCTGTTTTTT. This encodes CASSEMADTGELFF.

The chain recombines TRBV7-6 with TRBJ1-6; D ambiguous. Germline loops: CDR1 SGHVS, CDR2 FNYEAQ. V was pared by 5 bases and J by 6 bases, with 11 bases between. This CDR3 contains 14 residues. CDR3 loop: CASSPLAGNSPLHF. CDR3 DNA: TGTGCCAGCAGCCCTCTGGCTGGTAATTCACCCCTCCACTTT.

This sequence joins TRBV7-9 and TRBJ1-1; D is unresolved. The CDR3 runs to 16 residues. From germline, CDR1 is SEHNR and CDR2 FQNEAQ (reference sequence). V lost 5 bases and J 1 base, leaving 17 bases between the germline ends. CDR3 bases: TGTGCCAGCAGCCCAGACCACGGCGGATCGAACACTGAAGCTTTCTTT. It translates to CASSPDHGGSNTEAFF.

This chain connects TRBV7-2 to TRBJ2-3; 12 nucleotides match TRBD2. V dropped 1 base and J dropped 5; count of bases not matched to a gene: 4. This CDR3 spans 16 amino acids. The V gene's germline CDR1 is SGHTA and CDR2 FQGNSA. In DNA form, the CDR3 reads TGTGCCAGCAGCTTAGGACTAGCGGGAGCTGAAGATACGCAGTATTTT. Translation: CASSLGLAGAEDTQYF.

This clone was seen just once. This sequence joins TRBV10-3 and TRBJ1-1; D perhaps matches TRBD1 (6 bases). Germline assignment: CDR1 ENHRY and CDR2 SYGVKD. CDR3 size: 13 residues. Trimming cost V 5 bases and J 6 bases, with 13 bases left between them. CDR3 in amino acids: CAISPTGLPEAFF. Here the CDR3 DNA reads TGTGCCATCAGTCCGACAGGCCTCCCTGAAGCTTTCTTT.

The chain combines TRBV6-5 with TRBJ1-5; D may be TRBD1 (5 bases). Per the germline V gene, CDR1 is MNHEY and CDR2 is SVGAGI. The CDR3 loop spans 13 amino acids. Trimming cost V 8 bases and J 2 bases, with 10 bases left between them. CDR3 region: CASGGFRNQPQHF. DNA for the CDR3: TGTGCCAGCGGGGGGTTTCGCAATCAGCCCCAGCATTTT.

J is TRBJ2-7 and V is TRBV3-1 (or the pseudogene TRBV3-2); 7 bases agree with TRBD1. The ends lost 6 bases at V and 5 bases at J; junction bases unmatched: 7. The CDR3 has 13 residues. Germline-derived CDR1 and CDR2 are LGHDT and YNNKEL (reference sequence). In DNA form, the CDR3 reads TGTGCCAGCAGTCCAACAGGGGCCCACGAGCAGTACTTC. Translated: CASSPTGAHEQYF.

The J gene is TRBJ2-6, the V gene TRBV19; D ambiguous. CDR1 is LNHDA, CDR2 SQIVND, per germline (reference sequence). The CDR3 has 18 amino acids. The V and J ends lost 0 bases and 0 bases respectively, with 12 bases between them. CDR3 in DNA: TGTGCCAGTAGTATAGACGGTTTCACTCTCTCTGGGGCCAACGTCCTGACTTTC. Encoded protein: CASSIDGFTLSGANVLTF.

The genes are TRBV7-3 and TRBJ1-1; no firm D call. Germline CDR1 and CDR2: SGHTA and FQGTGA. The CDR3 totals 14 residues. Trimming stripped 3 bases from V and 1 base from J, with 9 bases between. CDR3 region: CASSFSRGNTEAFF. The CDR3 DNA sequence: TGTGCCAGCAGCTTTTCCCGAGGGAACACTGAAGCTTTCTTT.

This clone turned up a few times. The V gene is TRBV3-1 (or the pseudogene TRBV3-2), the J gene TRBJ2-3, with 9 bases matching TRBD2. The CDR3 is made up of 18 amino acids. The ends lost 6 bases at V and 2 bases at J; junction bases unmatched: 15. Germline values: CDR1 LGHDT, CDR2 YNNKEL (reference sequence). CDR3 protein: CASSGGLLAGEHTDTQYF. The CDR3 DNA sequence: TGTGCCAGCAGTGGGGGGTTGTTAGCGGGAGAGCACACAGATACGCAGTATTTT.

The chain has TRBV7-9 and TRBJ1-4; 7 bases agree with TRBD1. V dropped 1 base and J dropped 11; count of bases not matched to a gene: 4. The germline CDR1 and CDR2 sequences are SEHNR and FQNEAQ (reference sequence). This CDR3 is 13 amino acids long. The CDR3 loop reads CASSLGGQNKLFF. In DNA, the CDR3 is TGTGCCAGCAGCTTAGGGGGACAGAATAAACTGTTTTTT.

The rearrangement links TRBV11-2 to TRBJ2-7; 7 bases are a match to TRBD1. Germline-derived CDR1 and CDR2 are SGHAT and FQNNGV. V was pared by 7 bases and J by 3 bases, with 6 bases of the junction left unmatched. The CDR3 is made up of 13 amino acids. The CDR3 here is CASTRDRYYEQYF. DNA for the CDR3: TGTGCCAGCACCCGGGACAGATACTACGAGCAGTACTTC.